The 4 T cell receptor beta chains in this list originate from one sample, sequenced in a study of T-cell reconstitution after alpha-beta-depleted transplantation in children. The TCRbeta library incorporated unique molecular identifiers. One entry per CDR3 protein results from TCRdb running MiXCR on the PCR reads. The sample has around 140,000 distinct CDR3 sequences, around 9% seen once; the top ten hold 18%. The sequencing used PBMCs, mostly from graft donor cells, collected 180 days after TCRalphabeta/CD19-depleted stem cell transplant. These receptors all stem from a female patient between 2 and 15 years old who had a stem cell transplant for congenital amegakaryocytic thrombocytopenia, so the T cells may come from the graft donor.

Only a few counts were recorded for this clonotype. In nucleotides, the CDR3 is TGTGCCAGCACTCAGGGAGGCGCTGGAAACACCATATATTTT. Its translation is CASTQGGAGNTIYF. V is TRBV6-5 and J is TRBJ1-3; the D gene is possibly TRBD1 (5 bases). The CDR3 loop spans 14 amino acids. CDR1 is MNHEY, CDR2 SVGAGI, per germline. V lost 7 bases and J lost 2, with 12 bases in between.

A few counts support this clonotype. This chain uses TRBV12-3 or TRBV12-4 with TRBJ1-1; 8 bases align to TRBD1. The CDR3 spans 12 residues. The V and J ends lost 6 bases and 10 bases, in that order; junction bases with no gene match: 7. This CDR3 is CASRETGGGAFF. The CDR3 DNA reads TGTGCCAGCAGAGAAACAGGGGGGGGAGCTTTCTTT.

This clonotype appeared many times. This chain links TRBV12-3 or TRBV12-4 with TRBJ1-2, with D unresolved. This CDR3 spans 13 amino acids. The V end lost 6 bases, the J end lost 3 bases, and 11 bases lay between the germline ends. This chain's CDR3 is CASRVGRDYGYTF. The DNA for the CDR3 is TGTGCCAGCAGGGTTGGCCGAGACTATGGCTACACCTTC.

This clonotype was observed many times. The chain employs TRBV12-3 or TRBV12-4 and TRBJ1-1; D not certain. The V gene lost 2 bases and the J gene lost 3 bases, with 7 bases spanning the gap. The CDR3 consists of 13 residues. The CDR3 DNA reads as TGTGCCAGCAGTTTATTGTTGGACACTGAAGCTTTCTTT. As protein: CASSLLLDTEAFF.